This T cell receptor beta chain was sequenced for a study of T-cell memory formation after mild COVID-19 (dated by TCRdb to the early 2020s). A note on the overall study: Most TCR sequence clusters were specific to one of the two donors. Longitudinal TCRalpha and TCRbeta repertoire sequencing tracked T-cell clones expanding and contracting after mild COVID-19 in a couple of donors. Two young, previously healthy adult volunteers, one female and one male, were included in the cohort. Broader findings and caveats from the paper: Some responding clones were found in pre-infection memory, which suggests that pre-existing cross-reactive memory T cells took part in the SARS-CoV-2 response. Contracting CD4+ clones were found mainly in CM and EM memory subsets, while CD8+ clones were enriched in EMRA. Balanced CD4/CD8 phenotypes were observed for clones contracting from day 15 to 85, whereas a bias towards CD4+ was observed for a second wave of clones expanding from day 15 to 37. Only two mild cases were covered in the study, and larger cohorts including severe cases with pre-infection samples were considered necessary. SARS-CoV-2 specificity of the second-wave clones peaking on day 37 was not confirmed.

Per the germline V gene, SQVTM is the CDR1 and ANQGSEA is the CDR2. Deletion took 1 base off V and 3 bases off J, with a span of 6 bases between the germline ends. The CDR3 has 12 amino acids, counting the end cysteine and phenylalanine. Only the CDR3 part of the read is kept: 36 bases, read in frame from the first base. This clonotype has a handful of counts. Which antigen it targets is not known. One base away there is no much larger clone; base qualities are not given. The reads were generated on an Illumina NovaSeq 6000. TCRalpha and TCRbeta cDNA libraries were constructed by 5'RACE with constant-segment primers, with sample barcodes and unique molecular identifiers being introduced. Trizol reagent was used to extract RNA from every sample. Amplification of the libraries took two PCR steps, and the second step added a second sample barcode plus Illumina TruSeq adapters. The libraries were sequenced on an Illumina NovaSeq using 2 x 150 bp paired-end reads. In the source study's methods: Reads were demultiplexed and collapsed into UMI-guided consensus sequences with migec v1.2.7. With mixcr v2.1.11, UMI consensuses were aligned to TRA and TRB V and J templates and assembled into clonotypes. A clonotype was counted as expanded or contracted only if both edgeR and NoisET called the change significant, with noise models trained on biological replicates. For edgeR calls, the thresholds were a false discovery rate-adjusted p below 0.01 and a log2 fold-change of 1. As an exploratory analysis of dynamics, PCA with hierarchical clustering was applied to max-normalized trajectories of the 1000 most abundant clonotypes. Each responding clone was given a CD4 or CD8 phenotype based on the CD4+ and CD8+ repertoires, which had been sequenced separately. TCRdb cleaned the public reads at Q25 with fastp, built clones with MiXCR and kept in-frame beta chains. Records with the same CDR3 protein are collapsed into one entry carrying the most frequent genes and DNA. The V and J calls were determined by TCRdb, not by the authors. This sample lists some 65,000 distinct CDR3 sequences; approximately 16% were detected once. Around 31% of the sample belongs to the ten largest clones.

Ficoll-Paque density gradient centrifugation was the method used to isolate PBMCs. The sequencing sample was made of PBMCs or a T cell subset sorted from them (not recorded which). The rearranged chain carries TRBV29-1 and TRBJ1-2; TRBD1 could be the D gene, as 5 bases match. The TCR comes from an adult woman who had mild COVID-19 (a few samples of this study predate the infection). The sample titles of this study are shuffled in the database, so cell type and time point are left out; the donor was told from shared clones. CDR3 reads: CSVEAGDYGYTF. Here is the DNA: TGCAGCGTTGAAGCGGGGGACTATGGCTACACCTTC.